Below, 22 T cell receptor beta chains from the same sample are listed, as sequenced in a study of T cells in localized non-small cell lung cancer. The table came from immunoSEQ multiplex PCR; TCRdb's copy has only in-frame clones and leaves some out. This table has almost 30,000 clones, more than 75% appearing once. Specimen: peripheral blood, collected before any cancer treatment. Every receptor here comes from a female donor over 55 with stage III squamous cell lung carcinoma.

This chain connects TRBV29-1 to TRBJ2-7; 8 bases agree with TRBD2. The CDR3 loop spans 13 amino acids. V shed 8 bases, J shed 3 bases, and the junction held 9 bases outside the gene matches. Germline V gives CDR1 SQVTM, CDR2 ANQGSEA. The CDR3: CSSSGGLDYEQYF. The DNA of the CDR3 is TGCAGCTCCAGCGGGGGTCTTGACTACGAGCAGTACTTC.

The CDR3 coding sequence is TGCGCCAGCAGTGGGACGAGAAGCGAGAACACTGAAGCTTTCTTT. Translated: CASSGTRSENTEAFF. The chain carries TRBV10-2 and TRBJ1-1, with D uncertain. There are 15 residues in the CDR3. Deletions cut 4 bases from V and 1 base from J, with 13 bases between. CDR1 and CDR2 (germline): WSHSY, SAAADI.

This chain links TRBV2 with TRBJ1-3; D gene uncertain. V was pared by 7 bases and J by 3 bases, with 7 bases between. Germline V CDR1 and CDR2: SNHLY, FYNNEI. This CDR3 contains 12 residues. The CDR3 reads CASTPHGNTIYF. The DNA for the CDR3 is TGTGCCAGCACCCCGCATGGAAACACCATATATTTT.

CDR3 residues: CASVRQLNNNEQFF. The CDR3 nucleotides read TGTGCCAGCGTTCGACAGCTTAATAACAATGAGCAGTTCTTC. The gene calls are TRBV2 and TRBJ2-1; D may be TRBD1 (5 bases). Deletions cut 8 bases from V and 5 bases from J, with 16 bases between. The CDR3 spans 14 residues. Germline V CDR1 and CDR2: SNHLY, FYNNEI.

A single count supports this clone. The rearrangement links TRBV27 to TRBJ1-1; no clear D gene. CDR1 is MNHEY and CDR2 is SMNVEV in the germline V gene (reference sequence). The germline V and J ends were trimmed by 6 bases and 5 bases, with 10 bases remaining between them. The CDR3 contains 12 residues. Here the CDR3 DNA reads TGTGCCAGCAGAGGACCGGTGACTGAAGCTTTCTTT. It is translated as CASRGPVTEAFF.

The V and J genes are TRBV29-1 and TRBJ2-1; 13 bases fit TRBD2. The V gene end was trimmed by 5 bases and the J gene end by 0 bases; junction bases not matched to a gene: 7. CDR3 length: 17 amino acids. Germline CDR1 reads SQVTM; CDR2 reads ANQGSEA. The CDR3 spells CSVSGLAGRGSYNEQFF. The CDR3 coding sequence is TGCAGCGTTTCGGGACTAGCGGGAAGGGGCTCCTACAATGAGCAGTTCTTC.

CDR3 nucleotide sequence: TGTGCCAGCCTGATCGACAGGGCTGCCAAAAACATTCAGTACTTC. The encoded protein is CASLIDRAAKNIQYF. The gene calls are TRBV28 and TRBJ2-4, with TRBD1 matching 7 bases. The V gene's germline CDR1 is MDHEN and CDR2 SYDVKM. The CDR3 extends over 15 amino acids. The trim removed 8 bases at V and 1 base at J, leaving 8 bases unmatched.

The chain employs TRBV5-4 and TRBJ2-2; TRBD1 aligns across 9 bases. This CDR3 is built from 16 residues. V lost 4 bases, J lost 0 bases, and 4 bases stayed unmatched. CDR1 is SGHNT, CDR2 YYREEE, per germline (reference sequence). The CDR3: CASSTRQGANTGELFF. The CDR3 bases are TGTGCCAGCAGCACCAGACAGGGGGCGAACACCGGGGAGCTGTTTTTT.

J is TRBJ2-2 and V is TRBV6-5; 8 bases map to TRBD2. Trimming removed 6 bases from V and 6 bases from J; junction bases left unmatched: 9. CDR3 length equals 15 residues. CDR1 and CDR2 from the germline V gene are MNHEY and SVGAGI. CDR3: CASRTGGRMAGELFF. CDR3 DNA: TGTGCCAGCAGGACGGGGGGGCGCATGGCCGGGGAGCTGTTTTTT.

CDR3 loop: CASSPAGQGNYGYTF. Here the CDR3 DNA reads TGTGCCAGCTCACCGGCGGGACAGGGAAACTATGGCTACACCTTC. The gene calls are TRBV18 and TRBJ1-2, with TRBD1 matching over 9 bases. CDR3 length: 15 amino acids. The V gene end was trimmed by 3 bases and the J gene end by 2 bases; junction bases not matched to a gene: 4. CDR1 and CDR2 (germline): KGHSH, LQKENI.

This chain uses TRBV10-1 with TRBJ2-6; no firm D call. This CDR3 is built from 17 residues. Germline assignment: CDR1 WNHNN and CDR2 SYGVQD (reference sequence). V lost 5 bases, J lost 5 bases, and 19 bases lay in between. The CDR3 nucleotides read TGCGCCAGCAGTTTGAGAGCCGCACAAAGTCGGGCCAACGTCCTGACTTTC. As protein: CASSLRAAQSRANVLTF.

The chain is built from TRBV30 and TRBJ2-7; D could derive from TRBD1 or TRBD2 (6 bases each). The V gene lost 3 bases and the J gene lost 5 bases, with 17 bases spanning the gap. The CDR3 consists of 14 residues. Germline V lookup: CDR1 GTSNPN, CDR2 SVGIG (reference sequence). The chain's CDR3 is CAWSRSGGPDEQYF. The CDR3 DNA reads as TGTGCCTGGAGCAGAAGTGGGGGGCCCGACGAGCAGTACTTC.

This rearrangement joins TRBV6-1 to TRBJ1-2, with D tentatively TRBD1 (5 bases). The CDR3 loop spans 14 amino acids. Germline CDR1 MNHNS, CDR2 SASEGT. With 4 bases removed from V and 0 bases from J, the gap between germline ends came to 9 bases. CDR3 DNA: TGTGCCAGCAGTGGGGGGATAGCTAACTATGGCTACACCTTC. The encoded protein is CASSGGIANYGYTF.

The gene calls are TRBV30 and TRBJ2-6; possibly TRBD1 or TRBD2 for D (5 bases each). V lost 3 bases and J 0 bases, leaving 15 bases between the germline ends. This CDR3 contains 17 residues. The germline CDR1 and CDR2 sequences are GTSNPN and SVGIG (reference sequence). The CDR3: CAWRRGRASSGANVLTF. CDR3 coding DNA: TGTGCCTGGAGGAGGGGCAGGGCCAGCTCTGGGGCCAACGTCCTGACTTTC.

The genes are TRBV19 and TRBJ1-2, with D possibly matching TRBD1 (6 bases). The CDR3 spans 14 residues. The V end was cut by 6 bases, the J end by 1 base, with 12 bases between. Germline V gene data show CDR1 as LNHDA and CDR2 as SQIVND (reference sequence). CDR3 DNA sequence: TGTGCCAGTAGCCACGGACAGATTAACTATGGCTACACCTTC. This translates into CASSHGQINYGYTF.

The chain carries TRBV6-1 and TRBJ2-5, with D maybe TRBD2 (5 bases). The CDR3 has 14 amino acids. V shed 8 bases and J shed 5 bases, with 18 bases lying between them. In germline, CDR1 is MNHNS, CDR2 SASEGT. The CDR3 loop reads CASGGQPGGETQYF. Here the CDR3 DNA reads TGTGCCAGCGGCGGGCAGCCCGGTGGGGAGACCCAGTACTTC.

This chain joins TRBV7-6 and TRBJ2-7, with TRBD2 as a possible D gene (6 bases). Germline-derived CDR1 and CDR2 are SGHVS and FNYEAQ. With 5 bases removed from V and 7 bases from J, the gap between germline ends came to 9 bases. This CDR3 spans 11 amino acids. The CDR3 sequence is CASSKAGEQYF. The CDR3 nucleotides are TGTGCCAGCAGCAAAGCGGGTGAGCAGTACTTC.

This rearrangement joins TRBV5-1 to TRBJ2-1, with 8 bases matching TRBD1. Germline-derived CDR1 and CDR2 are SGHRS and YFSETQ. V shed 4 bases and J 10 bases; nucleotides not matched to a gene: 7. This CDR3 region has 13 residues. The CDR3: CASSRGQAGEQFF. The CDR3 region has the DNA TGCGCCAGCAGCAGGGGACAGGCTGGCGAGCAGTTCTTC. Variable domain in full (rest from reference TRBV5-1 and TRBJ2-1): KAGVTQTPRYLIKTRGQQVTLSCSPISGHRSVSWYQQTPGQGLQFLFEYFSETQRNKGNFPGRFSGRQFSNSRSEMNVSTLELGDSALYLCASSRGQAGEQFFGPGTRLTVL.

The DNA of the CDR3 is TGTGCCAGCAGTCCGGGGACAGGGAGTGAGCAGTTCTTC. Translation gives CASSPGTGSEQFF. V gene TRBV28 combines with J gene TRBJ2-1; 9 bases fit TRBD1. With V trimmed by 5 bases and J by 9 bases, 5 bases remained unmatched. Germline loops: CDR1 MDHEN, CDR2 SYDVKM. The CDR3 length is 13 residues.

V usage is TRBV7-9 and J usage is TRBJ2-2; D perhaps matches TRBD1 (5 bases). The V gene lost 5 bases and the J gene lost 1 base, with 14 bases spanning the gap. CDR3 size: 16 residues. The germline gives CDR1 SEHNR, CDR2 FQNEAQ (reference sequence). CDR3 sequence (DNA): TGTGCCAGCAGCCCGAGGACATACCTGAACACCGGGGAGCTGTTTTTT. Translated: CASSPRTYLNTGELFF.

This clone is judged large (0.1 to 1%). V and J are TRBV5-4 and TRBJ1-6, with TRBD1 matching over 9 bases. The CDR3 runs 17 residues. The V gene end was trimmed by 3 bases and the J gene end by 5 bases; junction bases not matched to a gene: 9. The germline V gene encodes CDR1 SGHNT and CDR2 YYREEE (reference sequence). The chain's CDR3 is CASSSSWGQGNNSPLHF. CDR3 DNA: TGTGCCAGCAGCTCATCGTGGGGACAGGGAAATAATTCACCCCTCCACTTT.

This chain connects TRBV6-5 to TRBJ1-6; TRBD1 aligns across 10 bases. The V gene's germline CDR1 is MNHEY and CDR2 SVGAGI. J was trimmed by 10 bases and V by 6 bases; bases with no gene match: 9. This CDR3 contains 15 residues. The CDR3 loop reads CASSSGTGVQSPLHF. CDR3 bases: TGTGCCAGCAGCTCCGGGACAGGGGTTCAGTCACCCCTCCACTTT.